Sequencing of this TCR beta chain was carried out in a study of cytomegalovirus exposure and HLA in healthy donors. Both 60 Vbeta primers and 13 Jbeta primers went into the PCR. The table came from immunoSEQ multiplex PCR; TCRdb's copy has only in-frame clones and leaves some out. The sample has around 270,000 clones; over 70% are singletons. The CDR3 is 13 residues long. CDR1 and CDR2 from the germline V gene are MGHDK and SYGVNS. The receptor comes from a girl between 2 and 10 years old in good health and CMV-seronegative. The sample was PBMCs. The rearrangement links TRBV25-1 to TRBJ2-5; 11 nucleotides align to TRBD2. TRBJ2-7 explains the end of the DNA better; the J call may be wrong. The CDR3 reads CASRLAGAYEQYF. In DNA, the CDR3 is TGTGCCAGCAGACTAGCGGGGGCCTACGAGCAGTACTTC.